The next 32 T cell receptor beta chains were all read from a single sample in a study of T-cell memory formation after mild COVID-19. TCRdb re-analysed the 5' RACE reads in MiXCR, keeping a single row per CDR3 protein. The sample has fewer than 700,000 distinct CDR3 sequences, about a fifth seen once; the top ten hold about 8.2%. Sequences were obtained from PBMCs or a T cell subset sorted from them (not recorded which). The receptors stem from an adult woman who had mild COVID-19 (a few samples of this study predate the infection). Cell type and time point are not known.

This clonotype appeared a few times. The chain links TRBV24-1 to TRBJ2-5, with D tentatively TRBD1 or TRBD2 (5 bases each). Germline V gene lookup returns CDR1 KGHDR and CDR2 SFDVKD. CDR3 length equals 13 residues. V lost 7 bases to trimming and J lost 1 base, with 9 bases between them. CDR3 sequence reads: CATSAGTQETQYF. The CDR3 nucleotides are TGTGCCACCAGCGCCGGGACCCAAGAGACCCAGTACTTC.

This clonotype was seen a handful of times. This chain uses TRBV5-1 with TRBJ1-2, with D perhaps TRBD1 (5 bases). The germline V gene has CDR1 SGHRS and CDR2 YFSETQ. V lost 1 base and J 1 base, leaving 8 bases between the germline ends. The CDR3 runs 14 residues. The CDR3 is CASSLMGVNYGYTF. CDR3 bases: TGCGCCAGCAGCTTGATGGGGGTTAACTATGGCTACACCTTC.

This clonotype has just a few counts. The chain employs TRBV7-9 and TRBJ2-3; 7 bases match TRBD1. The CDR3 sequence is 18 residues long. J lost 1 base, V lost 2 bases, and 12 bases had no gene match. Germline CDR1 and CDR2: SEHNR and FQNEAQ (reference sequence). The CDR3 is CASSLPRGTGEGTDTQYF. The CDR3 DNA is TGTGCCAGCAGCTTACCCCGGGGAACAGGGGAAGGCACAGATACGCAGTATTTT.

In its sample, this clonotype was seen many times. The V gene is TRBV7-2, the J gene TRBJ2-1; 10 nucleotides agree with TRBD2. Trimming took 5 bases from V and 8 from J; bases not matched to a gene: 9. Germline V CDR1 and CDR2: SGHTA, FQGNSA. The CDR3 loop spans 15 amino acids. CDR3 in amino acids: CASSQIAGGFDEQFF. In DNA, the CDR3 is TGTGCCAGCAGCCAAATAGCGGGAGGTTTCGATGAGCAGTTCTTC.

In its sample, this clonotype was seen a few times. This chain connects TRBV5-1 to TRBJ1-2; TRBD1 is a possible D gene (6 bases). The CDR3 contains 14 residues. Germline CDR1 and CDR2: SGHRS and YFSETQ. Trimming left V 4 bases short and J 6 bases short, with 16 bases between. The CDR3 DNA is TGCGCCAGCAGCCAGACAGGCGGGAAAAATGGCTACACCTTC. This sequence encodes CASSQTGGKNGYTF.

This chain connects TRBV4-1 to TRBJ2-7, with TRBD1 matching over 9 bases. The trim removed 4 bases at V and 6 bases at J, leaving 10 bases unmatched. The CDR3 sequence is 15 residues long. Germline V gene data show CDR1 as MGHRA and CDR2 as YSYEKL. CDR3: CASSRIAGTGIEQYF. CDR3 DNA: TGCGCCAGCAGCCGAATAGCCGGGACAGGGATCGAGCAGTACTTC.

This clonotype was detected only once. This rearrangement joins TRBV7-9 to TRBJ2-3; TRBD2 matches 9 bases. Germline V gene data show CDR1 as SEHNR and CDR2 as FQNEAQ (reference sequence). V was clipped by 0 bases and J by 0 bases; unmatched bases: 7. This CDR3 region has 18 residues. CDR3 DNA: TGTGCCAGCAGCTTAGCCCAGGGACTAGCCGGTAGCACAGATACGCAGTATTTT. Translation gives CASSLAQGLAGSTDTQYF.

The J gene is TRBJ2-7, the V gene TRBV5-4; tentative D call: TRBD2 (5 bases). Trimming cost V 3 bases and J 5 bases, with 21 bases left between them. Germline values: CDR1 SGHNT, CDR2 YYREEE (reference sequence). The CDR3 extends over 16 amino acids. DNA of the CDR3: TGTGCCAGCAGCTCCCCGTTGGCGGTGGAGGCGAACGAGCAGTACTTC. It yields the protein CASSSPLAVEANEQYF.

This clonotype was seen a single time. The gene calls are TRBV30 and TRBJ1-6; 8 bases are a match to TRBD1. J gave up 0 bases and V 3 bases, and 10 bases lay outside the gene matches. The germline V gene encodes CDR1 GTSNPN and CDR2 SVGIG (reference sequence). This CDR3 is 18 amino acids long. CDR3 protein: CAWRSGQALSSYNSPLHF. The CDR3 DNA reads TGTGCCTGGAGGTCGGGACAGGCCTTGAGCTCCTATAATTCACCCCTCCACTTT.

At least ten counts were recorded for this clonotype. The gene calls are TRBV5-1 and TRBJ2-1; 7 bases match TRBD1. The V gene's germline CDR1 is SGHRS and CDR2 YFSETQ. V shed 3 bases and J 4 bases; nucleotides not matched to a gene: 1. CDR3 length: 13 residues. CDR3 protein: CASSWDSYNEQFF. CDR3 in DNA: TGCGCCAGCAGCTGGGACAGTTACAATGAGCAGTTCTTC. The complete variable domain, with remaining parts taken from reference TRBV5-1 and TRBJ2-1, reads KAGVTQTPRYLIKTRGQQVTLSCSPISGHRSVSWYQQTPGQGLQFLFEYFSETQRNKGNFPGRFSGRQFSNSRSEMNVSTLELGDSALYLCASSWDSYNEQFFGPGTRLTVL.

J is TRBJ1-2 and V is TRBV29-1; 8 bases fit TRBD1. With V trimmed by 7 bases and J by 8 bases, 9 bases remained unmatched. The CDR3 runs to 12 residues. The germline V gene has CDR1 SQVTM and CDR2 ANQGSEA. This CDR3 reads CSALGQEEGYTF. The CDR3 nucleotides are TGCAGCGCCCTGGGACAGGAAGAGGGCTACACCTTC.

This sequence joins TRBV2 and TRBJ2-5; D not certain. This CDR3 has 13 residues. Germline V lookup: CDR1 SNHLY, CDR2 FYNNEI. Between the trimmed V and J ends, which lost 9 bases and 6 bases, there was a span of 17 bases. CDR3 protein: CASTLSRQKTQYF. For the CDR3, the DNA is TGTGCCAGTACCCTCAGCCGACAAAAGACCCAGTACTTC.

The chain couples TRBV30 to TRBJ2-3; no reliable D call. Germline-derived CDR1 and CDR2 are GTSNPN and SVGIG (reference sequence). The CDR3 length is 11 residues. Trimming left V 0 bases short and J 6 bases short, with 4 bases between. CDR3 in amino acids: CAWSVRDTQYF. CDR3 nucleotide sequence: TGTGCCTGGAGTGTACGGGATACGCAGTATTTT. Complete variable domain (other parts from reference TRBV30 and TRBJ2-3): SQTIHQWPATLVQPVGSPLSLECTVEGTSNPNLYWYRQAAGRGLQLLFYSVGIGQISSEVPQNLSASRPQDRQFILSSKKLLLSDSGFYLCAWSVRDTQYFGPGTRLTVL.

This clonotype turned up a few times. V usage is TRBV7-9 and J usage is TRBJ2-6; D perhaps matches TRBD1 (5 bases). The CDR3 length is 17 residues. Trimming cost V 5 bases and J 0 bases, with 14 bases left between them. The V gene's germline CDR1 is SEHNR and CDR2 FQNEAQ (reference sequence). The CDR3 nucleotides are TGTGCCAGCAGCATTGCTACAGGTTACTCTGGGGCCAACGTCCTGACTTTC. Protein product: CASSIATGYSGANVLTF.

The rearrangement uses TRBV4-2 and TRBJ2-7, with D perhaps matching TRBD2 (6 bases). CDR1 and CDR2 from the germline V gene are LGHNA and YNFKEQ. The CDR3 spans 15 residues. Trimming removed 1 base at V and 0 bases at J, with 10 bases between. The CDR3 DNA sequence: TGTGCCAGCAGCCAAGCTAGCGTGAGCTCCTACGAGCAGTACTTC. Protein: CASSQASVSSYEQYF.

This rearrangement joins TRBV11-2 to TRBJ1-1; TRBD1 might be the D (5 bases). CDR3 size: 15 residues. Germline V lookup: CDR1 SGHAT, CDR2 FQNNGV. Trimming stripped 2 bases from V and 5 bases from J, with 15 bases between. The CDR3 spells CASSLRSGTGTEAFF. CDR3 nucleotides: TGTGCCAGCAGCTTAAGGTCCGGGACGGGGACTGAAGCTTTCTTT.

This clonotype was found many times. The rearrangement uses TRBV5-1 and TRBJ1-4; D possibly corresponds to TRBD1 (6 bases). This CDR3 is 18 amino acids long. Deletions cut 0 bases from V and 0 bases from J, with 15 bases between. Germline V gene data show CDR1 as SGHRS and CDR2 as YFSETQ. CDR3 bases: TGCGCCAGCAGCTTGGGCCTTACAGGGTTCGCAACTAATGAAAAACTGTTTTTT. Protein sequence: CASSLGLTGFATNEKLFF.

Turning to this clonotype: The junction and the germline gene differ at one end; a read error may be behind it. CDR3: CASSPNLAGGPYF. The CDR3, as DNA: TGTGCTAGCAGCCCAAACCTGGCGGGTGGTCCGTACTTC. The rearrangement links TRBV7-7 to TRBJ2-5; D might be TRBD2 (5 bases). CDR1 is SSHAT, CDR2 FNYEAQ, per germline (reference sequence). The CDR3 loop spans 13 amino acids.

This chain links TRBV4-1 with TRBJ2-7, with 8 bases that match TRBD2. CDR3 length: 17 residues. CDR1 and CDR2 from the germline V gene are MGHRA and YSYEKL. V was pared by 4 bases and J by 0 bases, with 11 bases of the junction left unmatched. The CDR3 reads CASSLAWAGGISYEQYF. CDR3 in DNA: TGCGCCAGCAGCCTAGCCTGGGCGGGGGGAATCTCCTACGAGCAGTACTTC.

This clonotype occurred a few times. This chain links TRBV12-3 or TRBV12-4 with TRBJ1-2, with D possibly matching TRBD1 (5 bases). V gave up 5 bases and J gave up 4 bases, with 14 bases separating them. This CDR3 contains 14 residues. The CDR3 DNA reads TGTGCCAGCAGTCACGGGACCGAAGGCTATGGCTACACCTTC. It encodes CASSHGTEGYGYTF.

V and J are TRBV20-1 and TRBJ2-7, with 9 bases that match TRBD2. With V trimmed by 4 bases and J by 2 bases, 0 bases remained unmatched. The CDR3 runs to 12 residues. Looked up from germline, CDR1 is DFQATT and CDR2 is SNEGSKA (reference sequence). The CDR3 DNA follows: TGCAGTGCTACTAGCGGGACCTACGAGCAGTACTTC. Amino acids: CSATSGTYEQYF.

This clonotype has just a few counts. The chain carries TRBV2 and TRBJ2-2; 12 nucleotides line up with TRBD1. Germline values: CDR1 SNHLY, CDR2 FYNNEI. The CDR3 runs 14 residues. The ends lost 8 bases at V and 6 bases at J; junction bases unmatched: 4. CDR3 in amino acids: CASGGQGAAGELFF. CDR3 nucleotide sequence: TGTGCCAGCGGGGGACAGGGGGCCGCCGGGGAGCTGTTTTTT. Together with reference TRBV2 and TRBJ2-2, the CDR3 gives the full variable domain: EPEVTQTPSHQVTQMGQEVILRCVPISNHLYFYWYRQILGQKVEFLVSFYNNEISEKSEIFDDQFSVERPDGSNFTLKIRSTKLEDSAMYFCASGGQGAAGELFFGEGSRLTVL.

The V call is TRBV13, the J call TRBJ2-1; 10 bases agree with TRBD2. After removal of 1 base from V and 9 bases from J, the junction contained 9 bases not matched to a gene. CDR1 is PRHDT, CDR2 FYEKMQ, per germline (reference sequence). This CDR3 contains 16 residues. The CDR3 reads CASSLVLAGVYGEQFF. As DNA, the CDR3 is TGTGCCAGCAGCTTAGTCCTAGCGGGAGTATATGGTGAGCAGTTCTTC.

The table lists this clonotype with a few counts. The chain links TRBV4-3 to TRBJ1-6, with D possibly being TRBD1 (6 bases). Germline lookup yields CDR1 LGHNA and CDR2 YSLEER. Trimming pared 0 bases from V and 8 bases from J, leaving 8 bases between. The CDR3 has 14 amino acids. CDR3 nucleotide sequence: TGCGCCAGCAGCCAAGAGAACAGGGATTCACCCCTCCACTTT. Translated: CASSQENRDSPLHF.

This clonotype has just a few counts. The chain employs TRBV6-2 or TRBV6-3 and TRBJ1-1; 9 nucleotides match TRBD1. Germline lookup yields CDR1 MNHEY and CDR2 SVGEGT. This CDR3 has 17 amino acids. With 5 bases clipped from V and 5 bases from J, the junction kept 15 bases outside the gene matches. The CDR3 protein is CASSKPGQGDRRTEAFF. Written as DNA, the CDR3 is TGTGCCAGCAGTAAGCCGGGACAGGGCGATAGGAGGACTGAAGCTTTCTTT.

The genes are TRBV20-1 and TRBJ1-1; D remains ambiguous. Germline-derived CDR1 and CDR2 are DFQATT and SNEGSKA (reference sequence). The CDR3 extends over 13 amino acids. Trimming removed 3 bases at V and 6 bases at J, with 14 bases between. Here the CDR3 DNA reads TGCAGTGCTAGTCCCTCGGCGCGTTCTGAAGCTTTCTTT. Its translation: CSASPSARSEAFF.

The sample holds many counts of this clonotype. The chain links TRBV7-9 to TRBJ2-5; possible D gene TRBD2, 5 bases. This CDR3 contains 15 residues. Germline V gene sequence: CDR1 SEHNR, CDR2 FQNEAQ (reference sequence). V was pared by 5 bases and J by 2 bases, with 15 bases between. CDR3 protein: CASSVNGGLQETQYF. The CDR3 bases are TGTGCCAGCAGCGTAAATGGCGGGTTACAAGAGACCCAGTACTTC.

The table lists this clonotype with a few counts. V and J are TRBV19 and TRBJ1-5, with D perhaps TRBD1 (5 bases). This CDR3 has 15 residues. Trimming took off 1 base at V and 4 bases at J, with 11 bases between the two ends. Germline CDR1 and CDR2: LNHDA and SQIVND (reference sequence). CDR3 protein: CASSIGRGGNQPQHF. The DNA of the CDR3 is TGTGCCAGTAGTATAGGGAGGGGTGGAAATCAGCCCCAGCATTTT.

This clonotype came up a few times. The V call is TRBV20-1, the J call TRBJ2-7; 9 positions agree with TRBD1. V lost 5 bases to trimming and J lost 3 bases; unmatched junction nucleotides: 5. This CDR3 comprises 13 residues. The germline gives CDR1 DFQATT, CDR2 SNEGSKA (reference sequence). Written as DNA, the CDR3 is TGCAGTGCTGGGACAGGGAAAAACTACGAGCAGTACTTC. Its protein product is CSAGTGKNYEQYF.

This clonotype came up a few times. The chain uses TRBV6-1 and TRBJ2-5, with D perhaps TRBD2 (6 bases). This CDR3 contains 11 residues. Deletions cut 9 bases from V and 4 bases from J, with 9 bases between. Germline lookup yields CDR1 MNHNS and CDR2 SASEGT. CDR3 amino acids: CARGLRETQYF. The CDR3 bases are TGTGCCAGGGGACTTCGAGAGACCCAGTACTTC.

This clonotype was seen a few times. For the CDR3, the DNA is TGCGCCAGCAGCCAAGAGACAGGGGGCCACGAGCAGTACTTC. It translates to CASSQETGGHEQYF. This chain uses TRBV4-3 with TRBJ2-7, with 10 nucleotides matching TRBD1. J was trimmed by 5 bases and V by 0 bases; bases with no gene match: 1. Germline V gene sequence: CDR1 LGHNA, CDR2 YSLEER. The length of the CDR3 is 14 residues.

This clonotype has more than one count but fewer than ten. The rearrangement joins TRBV7-9 to TRBJ2-7, with 9 bases fitting TRBD1. V trimming: 5 bases; J trimming: 5 bases; junction bases outside the gene matches: 13. This CDR3 has 16 amino acids. The germline V gene encodes CDR1 SEHNR and CDR2 FQNEAQ (reference sequence). The CDR3 coding sequence is TGTGCCAGCAGCCCATCATACCGGGACAGGGAGAACGAGCAGTACTTC. Translated, it gives CASSPSYRDRENEQYF. Looking up the rest from reference TRBV7-9 and TRBJ2-7 gives the full variable domain: DTGVSQNPRHKITKRGQNVTFRCDPISEHNRLYWYRQTLGQGPEFLTYFQNEAQLEKSRLLSDRFSAERPKGSFSTLEIQRTEQGDSAMYLCASSPSYRDRENEQYFGPGTRLTVT.